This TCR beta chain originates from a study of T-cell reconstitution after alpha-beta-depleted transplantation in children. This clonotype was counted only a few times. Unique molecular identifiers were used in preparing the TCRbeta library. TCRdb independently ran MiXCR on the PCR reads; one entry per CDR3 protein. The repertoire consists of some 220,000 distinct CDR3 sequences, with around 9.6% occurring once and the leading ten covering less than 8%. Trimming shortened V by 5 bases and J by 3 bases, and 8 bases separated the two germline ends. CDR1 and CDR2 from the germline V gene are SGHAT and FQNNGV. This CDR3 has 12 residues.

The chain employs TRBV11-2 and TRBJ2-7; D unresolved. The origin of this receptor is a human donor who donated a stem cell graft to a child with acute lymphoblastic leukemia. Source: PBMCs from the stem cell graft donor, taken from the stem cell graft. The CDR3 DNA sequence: TGTGCCAGCAGCGCCGACGGCTACGAGCAGTACTTC. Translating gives CASSADGYEQYF.